These 24 T cell receptor beta chains were all obtained from the same sample, sequenced in a study of Ad26.COV2.S vaccination and SARS-CoV-2 variants. The protocol was immunoSEQ multiplex PCR, while the TCRdb copy is restricted to in-frame clones and leaves out a portion. The repertoire holds about 480,000 clones, with approximately 90% as singletons. The treatment here: some 20 received Ad26.COV2.S at low or high dose, single or two shots; about five received placebo; per-sample allocation not given. Day 63 after the first vaccine or placebo injection was the time point for sampling. Specimen: peripheral blood, collected in a trial of Ad26.COV2.S vaccine versus placebo. The receptor source for this set is a person aged 18 to 65 who received the Ad26.COV2.S COVID-19 vaccine or a placebo.

This sequence joins TRBV20-1 and TRBJ2-1; D uncertain. The CDR3 is 11 residues long. The germline gives CDR1 DFQATT, CDR2 SNEGSKA (reference sequence). V lost 5 bases to trimming and J lost 9 bases, with 11 bases between them. CDR3 protein: CSASWTSEQFF. The CDR3 coding sequence is TGCAGTGCTTCTTGGACCTCTGAGCAGTTCTTC.

This sequence joins TRBV28 and TRBJ2-7; possible D gene TRBD2, 5 bases. V was shortened by 9 bases and J by 5 bases, with 29 bases between the two germline ends. Per germline, CDR1 MDHEN and CDR2 SYDVKM. There are 17 residues in the CDR3. Here the CDR3 reads CASKQSGITPRRHEQYF. The CDR3 DNA sequence: TGTGCCAGTAAACAATCCGGGATCACGCCTCGTCGGCACGAGCAGTACTTC.

This chain joins TRBV2 and TRBJ2-7, with 7 bases identical to TRBD1. Germline V gives CDR1 SNHLY, CDR2 FYNNEI. V gave up 4 bases and J gave up 2 bases; unmatched junction bases: 8. The CDR3 is made up of 15 amino acids. CDR3 amino acids: CASSVGQGVPYEQYF. CDR3 nucleotides: TGTGCCAGCAGTGTGGGTCAGGGGGTTCCCTACGAGCAGTACTTC.

This clone was seen a few times. CDR3 nucleotides: TGTGCCAGCAGCTTGGCCCAGCCGCCCTACGAGCAGTACTTC. The encoded protein is CASSLAQPPYEQYF. The chain carries TRBV7-9 and TRBJ2-7, with no clear D. V lost 3 bases to trimming and J lost 2 bases, with 11 bases between them. The CDR3 sequence is 14 residues long. The germline V gene has CDR1 SEHNR and CDR2 FQNEAQ (reference sequence).

This clone was picked up a small number of times. This chain links TRBV7-8 with TRBJ1-3; D gene ambiguous. Germline-derived CDR1 and CDR2 are SGHVS and FQNEAQ. This CDR3 is built from 16 residues. The ends were cut back, 5 bases at V and 0 bases at J, with 14 bases in the middle. The CDR3 coding sequence is TGTGCCAGCAGCCCCCTAAGCGCCCGCTCTGGAAACACCATATATTTT. This translates into CASSPLSARSGNTIYF.

V usage is TRBV5-4 and J usage is TRBJ2-2, with D uncertain. Germline lookup yields CDR1 SGHNT and CDR2 YYREEE (reference sequence). This CDR3 spans 13 amino acids. With 3 bases removed from V and 3 bases from J, the gap between germline ends came to 6 bases. The CDR3 loop reads CASSSVYTGELFF. For the CDR3, the DNA is TGTGCCAGCAGCTCGGTCTACACCGGGGAGCTGTTTTTT.

This clone showed up just once. The chain is built from TRBV6-1 and TRBJ2-5, with a possible D match to TRBD2 (6 bases). Trimming shortened V by 0 bases and J by 3 bases, and 14 bases separated the two germline ends. The CDR3 loop spans 16 amino acids. Germline assignment: CDR1 MNHNS and CDR2 SASEGT. The CDR3 nucleotides read TGTGCCAGCAGTGAAGCGGGGGGTCCGGGCAAAGAGACCCAGTACTTC. This translates into CASSEAGGPGKETQYF.

This CDR3 is CASSAGTRVSEAFF. CDR3 DNA sequence: TGTGCCAGCAGCGCCGGGACTAGGGTGTCTGAAGCTTTCTTT. V gene TRBV6-2 or TRBV6-3 combines with J gene TRBJ1-1, with a weak D call TRBD1 (5 bases). The CDR3 is 14 amino acids. The V end lost 6 bases, the J end lost 6 bases, and 17 bases lay between the germline ends. Per germline, CDR1 MNHEY and CDR2 SVGEGT.

The rearrangement uses TRBV2 and TRBJ2-2; D is unclear. Trimming took off 8 bases at V and 5 bases at J, with 12 bases between the two ends. CDR3 length: 13 residues. CDR1 SNHLY and CDR2 FYNNEI come from the germline V gene. The CDR3 is CASQTLDTGELFF. The CDR3 DNA reads as TGTGCCAGCCAAACGCTAGATACCGGGGAGCTGTTTTTT.

This rearrangement joins TRBV28 to TRBJ1-2; 11 bases map to TRBD1. The CDR3 consists of 15 residues. From germline, CDR1 is MDHEN and CDR2 SYDVKM. V lost 6 bases, J lost 8 bases, and 11 bases stayed unmatched. The CDR3 region is CASRPTGQGARGYTF. The CDR3 DNA is TGTGCCAGCAGACCTACCGGACAGGGGGCTCGGGGCTACACCTTC.

The chain combines TRBV5-1 with TRBJ1-4; TRBD1 aligns across 9 bases. With 4 bases clipped from V and 7 bases from J, the junction kept 8 bases outside the gene matches. CDR1 and CDR2 (germline): SGHRS, YFSETQ. The CDR3 loop spans 15 amino acids. As DNA, the CDR3 is TGCGCCAGCAGCAAACTGGACAGGGGAGGTGAAAAACTGTTTTTT. Encoded protein: CASSKLDRGGEKLFF. The full variable domain, completed using reference TRBV5-1 and TRBJ1-4, is KAGVTQTPRYLIKTRGQQVTLSCSPISGHRSVSWYQQTPGQGLQFLFEYFSETQRNKGNFPGRFSGRQFSNSRSEMNVSTLELGDSALYLCASSKLDRGGEKLFFGSGTQLSVL.

This clone was picked up a small number of times. The rearrangement links TRBV5-4 to TRBJ2-1; 12 bases agree with TRBD2. Germline V gene sequence: CDR1 SGHNT, CDR2 YYREEE (reference sequence). This CDR3 comprises 16 residues. V gave up 2 bases and J gave up 4 bases; unmatched junction bases: 4. CDR3 coding DNA: TGTGCCAGCAGCTTTGGACTAGCGGGAATATACAATGAGCAGTTCTTC. Amino acid sequence: CASSFGLAGIYNEQFF.

Written as DNA, the CDR3 is TGCGCCAGCAGCCTCACGCCGGGGGACGAGCAGTACTTC. It codes for CASSLTPGDEQYF. V is TRBV4-3 and J is TRBJ2-7; the D gene is possibly TRBD2 (6 bases). Trimming stripped 4 bases from V and 5 bases from J, with 12 bases between. The CDR3 covers 13 residues. The germline gives CDR1 LGHNA, CDR2 YSLEER.

This sequence joins TRBV28 and TRBJ2-6; 8 bases line up with TRBD1. The CDR3 consists of 17 residues. Trimming at V came to 8 bases and at J to 0 bases, leaving 9 bases not matched to a gene. Germline V gene sequence: CDR1 MDHEN, CDR2 SYDVKM. The CDR3 here is CASGGTGLPSGANVLTF. The DNA for the CDR3 is TGTGCCAGCGGAGGGACAGGCCTGCCCTCTGGGGCCAACGTCCTGACTTTC. The whole variable domain, filled in from reference TRBV28 and TRBJ2-6, reads DVKVTQSSRYLVKRTGEKVFLECVQDMDHENMFWYRQDPGLGLRLIYFSYDVKMKEKGDIPEGYSVSREKKERFSLILESASTNQTSMYLCASGGTGLPSGANVLTFGAGSRLTVL.

The genes are TRBV2 and TRBJ2-1, with 9 positions matching TRBD1. Germline V CDR1 and CDR2: SNHLY, FYNNEI. Trimming cost V 5 bases and J 9 bases; bases outside gene matches: 5. This CDR3 is built from 13 residues. CDR3 in amino acids: CASSTDRGGEQFF. Here the CDR3 DNA reads TGTGCCAGCAGTACTGACAGGGGGGGTGAGCAGTTCTTC.

CDR3 in amino acids: CASRNAGLAGSGGNEQFF. The DNA of the CDR3 is TGTGCCAGCAGGAATGCTGGACTAGCGGGATCCGGGGGCAATGAGCAGTTCTTC. The chain links TRBV28 to TRBJ2-1; TRBD2 matches 12 bases. This CDR3 has 18 amino acids. The V segment lost 6 bases and the J segment 6 bases; nucleotides outside the gene matches: 15. Per the germline V gene, CDR1 is MDHEN and CDR2 is SYDVKM. The variable domain in full, completed from reference TRBV28 and TRBJ2-1, reads DVKVTQSSRYLVKRTGEKVFLECVQDMDHENMFWYRQDPGLGLRLIYFSYDVKMKEKGDIPEGYSVSREKKERFSLILESASTNQTSMYLCASRNAGLAGSGGNEQFFGPGTRLTVL.

The chain carries TRBV7-9 and TRBJ2-7; D possibly uses TRBD1 or TRBD2 (5 bases each). CDR3 length: 11 residues. V gave up 11 bases and J gave up 3 bases, with 11 bases separating them. From germline, CDR1 is SEHNR and CDR2 FQNEAQ (reference sequence). CDR3 in DNA: TGTGCCGCCGGGACGGACTACGAGCAGTACTTC. Residues: CAAGTDYEQYF.

The chain employs TRBV5-1 and TRBJ1-6, with TRBD1 as a possible D gene (5 bases). V lost 0 bases to trimming and J lost 7 bases, with 14 bases between them. CDR1 is SGHRS and CDR2 is YFSETQ in the germline V gene. This CDR3 has 16 amino acids. The CDR3 DNA follows: TGCGCCAGCAGCTTGGCAGCAGGGAGTGTGAATTCACCCCTCCACTTT. Its translation: CASSLAAGSVNSPLHF.

The chain uses TRBV6-2 or TRBV6-3 and TRBJ1-2, with TRBD1 matching over 9 bases. From germline, CDR1 is MNHEY and CDR2 SVGEGT. The V gene end was trimmed by 6 bases and the J gene end by 8 bases; junction bases not matched to a gene: 7. This CDR3 region has 13 residues. This CDR3 is CASSGTGRYGYTF. CDR3 DNA sequence: TGTGCCAGCAGCGGGACAGGGAGGTACGGCTACACCTTC.

The chain joins TRBV3-1 (or the pseudogene TRBV3-2) to TRBJ1-1; D is unresolved. Germline CDR1 reads LGHDT; CDR2 reads YNNKEL (reference sequence). The CDR3 length is 14 residues. V shed 3 bases and J shed 1 base, with 9 bases lying between them. The CDR3 nucleotides read TGTGCCAGCAGCCAGGAATCACGGAACACTGAAGCTTTCTTT. Encoded protein: CASSQESRNTEAFF.

This clone has just a few counts. This chain joins TRBV4-2 and TRBJ1-5; D remains unclear. Between the trimmed V and J ends, which lost 0 bases and 0 bases, there was a span of 6 bases. The CDR3 spans 15 residues. Germline CDR1 is LGHNA and CDR2 is YNFKEQ. DNA of the CDR3: TGTGCCAGCAGCCAAGATCAAGCTAGCAATCAGCCCCAGCATTTT. Its translation: CASSQDQASNQPQHF.

The V call is TRBV25-1, the J call TRBJ2-7, with TRBD2 as a possible D gene (7 bases). The CDR3 consists of 13 residues. V dropped 3 bases and J dropped 9 bases, with 15 bases sitting between them. Per germline, CDR1 MGHDK and CDR2 SYGVNS. The CDR3 DNA reads as TGTGCCAGCAGTGATCGGGGGGCGAAAGGGCAGTACTTC. It specifies CASSDRGAKGQYF.

The V and J genes are TRBV7-8 and TRBJ1-1; the match to TRBD1 covers 8 bases. The junction had 4 bases not matched to a gene; V was cut back by 5 bases and J by 5 bases. Germline loops: CDR1 SGHVS, CDR2 FQNEAQ. CDR3 length equals 13 residues. The DNA of the CDR3 is TGTGCCAGCAGCCCCAGGACAGGGACTGAAGCTTTCTTT. Translating it yields CASSPRTGTEAFF.

The chain employs TRBV28 and TRBJ1-2; D remains ambiguous. V was cut by 4 bases and J by 1 base, with 13 bases left in between. CDR1 and CDR2 from the germline V gene are MDHEN and SYDVKM. The CDR3 length is 15 residues. The CDR3 loop reads CASSSEVNNNYGYTF. DNA for the CDR3: TGTGCCAGCAGTTCAGAGGTCAACAATAACTATGGCTACACCTTC.